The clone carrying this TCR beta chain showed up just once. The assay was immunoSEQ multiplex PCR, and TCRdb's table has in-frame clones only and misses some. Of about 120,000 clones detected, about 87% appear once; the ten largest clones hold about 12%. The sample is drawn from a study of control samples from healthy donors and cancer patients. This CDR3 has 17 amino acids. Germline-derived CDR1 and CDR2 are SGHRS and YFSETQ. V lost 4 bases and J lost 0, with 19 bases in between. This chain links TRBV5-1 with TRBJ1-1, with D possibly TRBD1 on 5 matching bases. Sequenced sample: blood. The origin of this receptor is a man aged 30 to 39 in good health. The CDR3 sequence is CASSERQTTYLNTEAFF. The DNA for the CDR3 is TGCGCCAGCAGCGAACGACAGACGACTTACTTGAACACTGAAGCTTTCTTT.